Below, 2 T cell receptor beta chains from the same sample are listed, as sequenced in a study of control samples from healthy donors and cancer patients. The protocol was immunoSEQ multiplex PCR, while the TCRdb copy is restricted to in-frame clones and leaves out a portion. The sample holds around 80,000 clones, around 93% seen once. The sample taken for sequencing was blood. The receptor set was obtained from a woman aged 25 to 39 in good health.

The V and J genes are TRBV19 and TRBJ1-6; perhaps TRBD1 as D (5 bases). V lost 5 bases to trimming and J lost 1 base, with 12 bases between them. The V gene's germline CDR1 is LNHDA and CDR2 SQIVND (reference sequence). The CDR3 consists of 16 residues. The CDR3 is CASSLQGRSYNSPLHF. The CDR3 region has the DNA TGTGCCAGTAGTCTTCAGGGTCGGTCCTATAATTCACCCCTCCACTTT.

This rearrangement joins TRBV10-2 to TRBJ1-1; D gene uncertain. The CDR3 totals 13 residues. CDR1 is WSHSY and CDR2 is SAAADI in the germline V gene. V was pared by 6 bases and J by 5 bases, with 13 bases between. This chain's CDR3 is CASSSWTDTEAFF. The DNA for the CDR3 is TGCGCCAGCAGCTCCTGGACTGATACTGAAGCTTTCTTT.